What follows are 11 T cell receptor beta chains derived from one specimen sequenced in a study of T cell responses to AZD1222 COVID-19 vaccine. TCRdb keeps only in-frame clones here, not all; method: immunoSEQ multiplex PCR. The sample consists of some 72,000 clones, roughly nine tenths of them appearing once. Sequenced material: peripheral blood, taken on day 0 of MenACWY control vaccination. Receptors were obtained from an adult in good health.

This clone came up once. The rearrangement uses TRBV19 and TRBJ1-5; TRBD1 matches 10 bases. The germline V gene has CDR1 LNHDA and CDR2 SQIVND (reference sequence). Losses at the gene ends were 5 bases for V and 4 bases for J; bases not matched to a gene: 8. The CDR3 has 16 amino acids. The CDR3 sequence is CASSLLTGGMNQPQHF. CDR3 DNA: TGTGCCAGTAGTCTCCTGACAGGGGGCATGAATCAGCCCCAGCATTTT.

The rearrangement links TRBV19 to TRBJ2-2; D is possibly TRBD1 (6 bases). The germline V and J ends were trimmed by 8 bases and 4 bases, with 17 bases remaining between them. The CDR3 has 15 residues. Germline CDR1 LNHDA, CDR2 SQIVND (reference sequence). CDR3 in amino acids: CASGPTTGSTGELFF. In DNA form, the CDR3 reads TGTGCCAGTGGACCAACTACAGGGTCCACCGGGGAGCTGTTTTTT.

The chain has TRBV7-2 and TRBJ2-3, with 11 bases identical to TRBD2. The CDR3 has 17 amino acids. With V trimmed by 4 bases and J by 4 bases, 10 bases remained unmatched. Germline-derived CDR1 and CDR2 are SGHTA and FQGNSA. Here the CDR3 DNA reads TGTGCCAGCAGCTCCGGAGGTAGCGGGGGGGCGGCAGATACGCAGTATTTT. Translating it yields CASSSGGSGGAADTQYF.

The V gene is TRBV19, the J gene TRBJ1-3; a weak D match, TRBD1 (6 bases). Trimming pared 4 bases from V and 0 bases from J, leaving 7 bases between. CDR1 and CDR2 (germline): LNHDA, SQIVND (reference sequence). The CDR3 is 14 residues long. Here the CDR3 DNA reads TGTGCCAGTAGTACAGGGGACTCTGGAAACACCATATATTTT. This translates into CASSTGDSGNTIYF. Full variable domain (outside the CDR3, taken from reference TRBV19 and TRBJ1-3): DGGITQSPKYLFRKEGQNVTLSCEQNLNHDAMYWYRQDPGQGLRLIYYSQIVNDFQKGDIAEGYSVSREKKESFPLTVTSAQKNPTAFYLCASSTGDSGNTIYFGEGSWLTVV.

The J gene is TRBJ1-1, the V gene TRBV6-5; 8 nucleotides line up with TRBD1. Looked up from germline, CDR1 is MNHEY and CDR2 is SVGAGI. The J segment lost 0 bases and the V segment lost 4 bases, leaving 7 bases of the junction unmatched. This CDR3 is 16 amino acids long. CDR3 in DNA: TGTGCCAGCAGTTTCCCCGGGGACAGGTTGAACACTGAAGCTTTCTTT. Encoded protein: CASSFPGDRLNTEAFF.

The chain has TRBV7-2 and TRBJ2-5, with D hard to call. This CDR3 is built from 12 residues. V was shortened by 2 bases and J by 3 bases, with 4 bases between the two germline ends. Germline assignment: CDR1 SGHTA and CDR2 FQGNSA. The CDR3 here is CASSLFKETQYF. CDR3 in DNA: TGTGCCAGCAGCTTATTTAAAGAGACCCAGTACTTC.

The CDR3 here is CASSLNNDNYNEQFF. The CDR3 bases are TGTGCCAGCAGCTTAAATAACGACAACTACAATGAGCAGTTCTTC. V gene TRBV7-3 combines with J gene TRBJ2-1, with D unresolved. Per germline, CDR1 SGHTA and CDR2 FQGTGA. The CDR3 totals 15 residues. Trimming left V 1 base short and J 3 bases short, with 10 bases between.

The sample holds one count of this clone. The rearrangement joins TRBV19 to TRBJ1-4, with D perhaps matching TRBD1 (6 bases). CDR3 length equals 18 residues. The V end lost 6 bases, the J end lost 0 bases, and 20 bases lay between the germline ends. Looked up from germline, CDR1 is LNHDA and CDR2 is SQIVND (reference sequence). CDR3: CASSPPGQGIATNEKLFF. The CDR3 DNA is TGTGCCAGTAGCCCCCCGGGGCAGGGGATTGCAACTAATGAAAAACTGTTTTTT.

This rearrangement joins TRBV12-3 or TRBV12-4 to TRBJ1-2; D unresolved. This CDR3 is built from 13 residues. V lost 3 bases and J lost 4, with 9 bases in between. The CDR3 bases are TGTGCCAGCAGTTTTTCAGAATCCTATGGCTACACCTTC. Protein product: CASSFSESYGYTF.

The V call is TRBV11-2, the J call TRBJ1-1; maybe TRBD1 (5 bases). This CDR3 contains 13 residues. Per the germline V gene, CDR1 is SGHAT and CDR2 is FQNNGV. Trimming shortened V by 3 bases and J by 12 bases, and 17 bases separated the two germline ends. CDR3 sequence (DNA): TGTGCCAGCAGCTTTCAGGGAAGGGCGTTAACTTTCTTT. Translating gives CASSFQGRALTFF.

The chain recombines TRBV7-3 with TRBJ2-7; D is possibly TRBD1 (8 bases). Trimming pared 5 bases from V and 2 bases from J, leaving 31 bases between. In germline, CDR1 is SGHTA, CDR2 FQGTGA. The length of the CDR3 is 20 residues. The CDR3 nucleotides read TGTGCCAGCAGCCCAACTCCCCCAGGGGGCTTTGGCGGGAGCACCTACGAGCAGTACTTC. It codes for CASSPTPPGGFGGSTYEQYF.